This T cell receptor beta chain originates from a study of T cell responses to AZD1222 COVID-19 vaccine. Study-level information: Second-dose intervals near 4 or 12 weeks were combined.

General study findings and limits: The study found vaccine-associated CD4 TCRs spanning spike, dominant at 160-218 and 743-854. Clonal diversity was possibly underestimated, and white British individuals and females predominated among donors. Without day 14 samples, only post-peak T cell repertoires were studied.

Clones were read by immunoSEQ multiplex PCR, and TCRdb kept only the in-frame ones, dropping some. The table has approximately 97,000 clones, around 82% seen once; the top ten hold more than 15%. Remarks on this clone: What it binds is unknown.

Losses at the gene ends were 3 bases for V and 7 bases for J; bases not matched to a gene: 8. The CDR3 runs 14 residues. CDR1 SGHTS and CDR2 YDEGEE come from the germline V gene. Source: peripheral blood, taken on day 0 of AZD1222 vaccination. This chain uses TRBV5-8 with TRBJ2-5; TRBD1 agrees at 8 bases. The clonotype comes from an adult in good health. CDR3 sequence: CASSSRTGPVTQYF. For the CDR3, the DNA is TGTGCCAGCAGCTCACGGACAGGGCCTGTGACCCAGTACTTC.